The 5 T cell receptor beta chains below all came from one sample that was sequenced in a study of blood T cell repertoires in COVID-19. TCRdb's table, derived via immunoSEQ multiplex PCR, lists solely in-frame clones and lacks some. The repertoire includes about 170,000 clones, roughly 80% of them detected once, and roughly 8.4% sits in the top ten. What was sequenced was peripheral blood. These receptors all come from a man in his 60s with acute or convalescent COVID-19.

The rearrangement joins TRBV29-1 to TRBJ2-1, with 7 bases lining up with TRBD1. Germline CDR1 SQVTM, CDR2 ANQGSEA. The ends lost 6 bases at V and 4 bases at J; junction bases unmatched: 3. The CDR3 is made up of 12 amino acids. DNA of the CDR3: TGCAGCGTGGGACAGAGATACAATGAGCAGTTCTTC. The encoded protein is CSVGQRYNEQFF.

The chain links TRBV5-1 to TRBJ2-3, with 11 bases aligning to TRBD1. V dropped 4 bases and J dropped 5; count of bases not matched to a gene: 3. CDR1 is SGHRS, CDR2 YFSETQ, per germline. This CDR3 spans 14 amino acids. CDR3 protein: CASSEGQGEDTQYF. As DNA, the CDR3 is TGCGCCAGCAGCGAGGGACAGGGGGAAGATACGCAGTATTTT.

This clone was seen once. Other DNA sequences within the sample encode an identical CDR3. V is TRBV11-2 and J is TRBJ2-7; unclear D gene. This CDR3 is 13 amino acids long. Per the germline V gene, CDR1 is SGHAT and CDR2 is FQNNGV. V lost 1 base and J lost 3, with 7 bases in between. CDR3 coding DNA: TGTGCCAGCAGCTTAGGACAAGTCTACGAGCAGTACTTC. Translating it yields CASSLGQVYEQYF.

Note on this clone: Other DNA sequences in the sample encode the same CDR3. The chain couples TRBV10-3 to TRBJ2-7, with 9 positions matching TRBD1. After removal of 5 bases from V and 6 bases from J, the junction contained 2 bases not matched to a gene. Per the germline V gene, CDR1 is ENHRY and CDR2 is SYGVKD. The CDR3 has 12 amino acids. As DNA, the CDR3 is TGTGCCATCAGTTTGACAGGGGGCGAGCAGTACTTC. This translates into CAISLTGGEQYF.

The chain has TRBV6-5 and TRBJ2-3; 7 nucleotides agree with TRBD2. J gave up 4 bases and V 0 bases, and 1 base lay outside the gene matches. CDR1 is MNHEY and CDR2 is SVGAGI in the germline V gene. The CDR3 has 14 residues. CDR3 in DNA: TGTGCCAGCAGTTACTCTACTAGCGCAGATACGCAGTATTTT. It yields the protein CASSYSTSADTQYF.